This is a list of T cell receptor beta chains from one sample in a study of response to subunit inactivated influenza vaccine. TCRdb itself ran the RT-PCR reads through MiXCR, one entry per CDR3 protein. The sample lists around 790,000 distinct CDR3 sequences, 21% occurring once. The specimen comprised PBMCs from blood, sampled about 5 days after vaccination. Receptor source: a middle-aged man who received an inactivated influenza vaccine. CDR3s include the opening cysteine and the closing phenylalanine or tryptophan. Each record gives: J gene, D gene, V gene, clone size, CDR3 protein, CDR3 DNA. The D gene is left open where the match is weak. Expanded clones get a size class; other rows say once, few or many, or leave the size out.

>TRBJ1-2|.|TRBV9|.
CASSVVGTANYGYTF
TGTGCCAGCAGCGTAGTCGGGACGGCGAACTATGGCTACACCTTC
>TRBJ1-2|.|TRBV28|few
CASSLYRARGYTF
TGTGCCAGCAGTTTATACCGGGCGCGGGGCTACACCTTC
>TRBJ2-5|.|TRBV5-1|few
CASSPNGQSQETQYF
TGCGCCAGCAGCCCGAACGGACAGTCCCAAGAGACCCAGTACTTC
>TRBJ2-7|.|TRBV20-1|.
CCARDHDTREGRIYEQYF
TGCTGTGCTAGAGATCACGACACGAGAGAGGGGAGAATCTACGAGCAGTACTTC
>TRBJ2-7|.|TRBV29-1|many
CSVERASEQYF
TGCAGCGTTGAGAGGGCCTCCGAGCAGTACTTC
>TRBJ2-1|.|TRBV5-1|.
CASSLYGRVNEQFF
TGCGCCAGCAGCTTGTACGGCAGGGTCAATGAGCAGTTCTTC
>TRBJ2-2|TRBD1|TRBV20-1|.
CSARDSTGPGELFF
TGCAGTGCTAGAGATTCGACAGGGCCCGGGGAGCTGTTTTTT
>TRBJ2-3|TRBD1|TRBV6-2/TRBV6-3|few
CASSTRDRGDTQYF
TGTGCCAGCAGTACCCGGGACAGAGGGGATACGCAGTATTTT
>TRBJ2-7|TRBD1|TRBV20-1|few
CSALSTGTASYEQYF
TGCAGTGCTCTTTCGACAGGGACAGCCTCCTACGAGCAGTACTTC
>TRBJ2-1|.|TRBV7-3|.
CASSQTGAETNEQFF
TGTGCCAGCAGCCAGACTGGGGCGGAAACTAATGAGCAGTTCTTC
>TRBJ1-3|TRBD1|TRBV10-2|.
CASSGGQGAGNTIYF
TGCGCCAGCAGTGGGGGACAGGGGGCAGGAAACACCATATATTTT
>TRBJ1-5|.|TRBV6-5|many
CASSYFPQGSNQPQHF
TGTGCCAGCAGTTACTTTCCACAGGGCAGCAATCAGCCCCAGCATTTT
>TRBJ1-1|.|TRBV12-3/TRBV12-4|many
CASSFREVNTEAFF
TGTGCCAGCAGTTTCAGGGAAGTCAACACTGAAGCTTTCTTT
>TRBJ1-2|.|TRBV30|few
CAWSGVQPTTF
TGTGCCTGGAGCGGGGTGCAGCCTACGACATTC
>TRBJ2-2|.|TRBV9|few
CASSSVAGTGELFF
TGTGCCAGCAGCAGTGTCGCGGGGACCGGGGAGCTGTTTTTT
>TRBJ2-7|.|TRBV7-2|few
CASSLDGGPFYEQYF
TGTGCCAGCAGCTTAGACGGGGGGCCCTTCTACGAGCAGTACTTC
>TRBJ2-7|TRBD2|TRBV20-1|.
CSATREGLAYEQYF
TGCAGTGCCACGAGGGAGGGACTAGCGTACGAGCAGTACTTC
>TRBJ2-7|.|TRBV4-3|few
CASSPLGPYSYEQYF
TGCGCCAGCAGCCCTCTGGGGCCTTACTCCTACGAGCAGTACTTC
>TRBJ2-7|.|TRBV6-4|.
CASRYLRLGYEQYF
TGTGCCAGCAGATATTTGAGGTTAGGCTACGAGCAGTACTTC
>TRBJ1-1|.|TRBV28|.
CASSFSTQGDTEAFF
TGTGCCAGCAGTTTCTCGACTCAGGGAGACACTGAAGCTTTCTTT
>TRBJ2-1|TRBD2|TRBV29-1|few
CSVETSGGFNEQFF
TGCAGCGTTGAGACTAGCGGGGGCTTCAATGAGCAGTTCTTC
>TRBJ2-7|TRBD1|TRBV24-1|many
CATSGRQGLSYEQYF
TGTGCCACCAGTGGTCGACAGGGGTTAAGCTACGAGCAGTACTTC
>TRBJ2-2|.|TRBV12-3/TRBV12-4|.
CASRQLRGPNTGELFF
TGTGCCAGCAGACAACTGCGGGGCCCGAACACCGGGGAGCTGTTTTTT
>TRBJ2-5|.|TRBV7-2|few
CASGIYGETQYF
TGTGCCAGCGGAATTTATGGGGAGACCCAGTACTTC
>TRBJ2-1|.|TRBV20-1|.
CSARVSSGSYNEQFF
TGCAGTGCTAGAGTCAGTAGCGGCTCCTACAATGAGCAGTTCTTC
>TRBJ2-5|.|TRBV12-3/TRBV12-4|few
CASSLNGGDQETQYF
TGTGCCAGCAGTTTAAATGGCGGGGACCAAGAGACCCAGTACTTC
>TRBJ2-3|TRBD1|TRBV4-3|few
CASSQDRQGKADTQYF
TGCGCCAGCAGCCAGGACCGACAGGGGAAGGCAGATACGCAGTATTTT
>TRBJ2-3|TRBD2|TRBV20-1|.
CSALGTSGREDTQYF
TGCAGTGCGCTCGGGACTAGCGGGAGAGAGGATACGCAGTATTTT
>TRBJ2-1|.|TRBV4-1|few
CASSQATTSSYNEQFF
TGCGCCAGCAGCCAAGCTACCACCAGCTCCTACAATGAGCAGTTCTTC
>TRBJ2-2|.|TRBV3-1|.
CAISQVRQNTGELFF
TGTGCCATCAGCCAAGTACGGCAAAACACCGGGGAGCTGTTTTTT
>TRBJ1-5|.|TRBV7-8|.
CASSLDEQEHQPQHF
TGTGCCAGCAGCTTAGACGAACAGGAACATCAGCCCCAGCATTTT
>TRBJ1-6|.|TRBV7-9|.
CASSHRAQNSPLHF
TGTGCCAGCAGCCATCGGGCCCAGAATTCACCCCTCCACTTT
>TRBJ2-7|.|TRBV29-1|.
CSVELQGYEQYF
TGCAGCGTTGAGTTACAGGGCTACGAGCAGTACTTC
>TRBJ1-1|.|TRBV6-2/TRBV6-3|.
CASSFRAVRTEAFF
TGTGCCAGCAGTTTCCGGGCCGTTCGGACTGAAGCTTTCTTT
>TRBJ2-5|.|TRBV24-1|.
CATSDIGSPEETQYF
TGTGCCACCAGTGACATAGGGTCCCCGGAAGAGACCCAGTACTTC
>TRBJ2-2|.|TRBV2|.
CASSGARISNTGELFF
TGTGCCAGCAGTGGAGCTAGGATATCGAACACCGGGGAGCTGTTTTTT
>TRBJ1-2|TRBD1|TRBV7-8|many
CASSSGQIYGYTF
TGTGCCAGCAGCTCGGGACAGATCTATGGCTACACCTTC
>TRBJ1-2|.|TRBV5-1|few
CASSLGTSPRSGGYTF
TGCGCCAGCAGCTTGGGGACATCTCCAAGGTCCGGCGGCTACACCTTC
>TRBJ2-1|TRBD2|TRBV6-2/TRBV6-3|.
CASSSASGKEQFF
TGTGCCAGCAGTTCAGCTAGCGGGAAAGAGCAGTTCTTC
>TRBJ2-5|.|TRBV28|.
CASSTGAAQETQYF
TGTGCCAGCAGTACCGGGGCAGCCCAAGAGACCCAGTACTTC
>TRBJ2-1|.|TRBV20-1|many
CSASGLINNEQFF
TGCAGTGCTAGTGGGCTGATAAACAATGAGCAGTTCTTC
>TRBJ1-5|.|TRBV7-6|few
CASSLSGNSNQPQHF
TGTGCCAGCAGCTTATCAGGGAATAGCAATCAGCCCCAGCATTTT
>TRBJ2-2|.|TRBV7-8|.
CASSLAGGQGGELFF
TGTGCCAGCAGCTTAGCCGGGGGGCAGGGCGGGGAGCTGTTTTTT
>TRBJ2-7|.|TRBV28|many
CASSLYWGPDEYEQYF
TGTGCCAGCAGTTTATATTGGGGTCCGGACGAATACGAGCAGTACTTC
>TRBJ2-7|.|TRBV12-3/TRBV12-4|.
CASSLRAGPDYEQYF
TGTGCCAGCAGTTTAAGGGCAGGGCCTGATTACGAGCAGTACTTC
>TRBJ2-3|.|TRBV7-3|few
CSSSLSGGTTDTQYF
TGTAGCAGCAGTCTATCTGGGGGGACAACAGATACGCAGTATTTT
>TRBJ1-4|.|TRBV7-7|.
CASSPRNNEKLFF
TGTGCTAGCAGCCCCCGGAACAATGAAAAACTGTTTTTT
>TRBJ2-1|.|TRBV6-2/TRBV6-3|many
CASRRPGGGQTIYNEQFF
TGTGCCAGCAGGAGGCCGGGCGGGGGCCAGACTATTTACAATGAGCAGTTCTTC
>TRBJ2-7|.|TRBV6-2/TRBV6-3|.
CASTRPSRYEQYF
TGTGCCAGCACAAGACCCAGCAGGTACGAGCAGTACTTC
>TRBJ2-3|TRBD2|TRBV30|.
CACPGLDQVRQYF
TGTGCCTGTCCCGGACTAGACCAAGTTAGGCAGTATTTT
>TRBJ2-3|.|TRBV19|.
CASSSGRATDTQYF
TGTGCCAGTAGTTCCGGCAGGGCCACAGATACGCAGTATTTT
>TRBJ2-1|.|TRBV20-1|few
CSADDWVTFDNEQFF
TGCAGTGCGGATGACTGGGTGACGTTCGACAATGAGCAGTTCTTC
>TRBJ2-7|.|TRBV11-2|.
CASSLSNEVQYF
TGTGCCAGCAGCTTATCTAACGAAGTTCAGTACTTC